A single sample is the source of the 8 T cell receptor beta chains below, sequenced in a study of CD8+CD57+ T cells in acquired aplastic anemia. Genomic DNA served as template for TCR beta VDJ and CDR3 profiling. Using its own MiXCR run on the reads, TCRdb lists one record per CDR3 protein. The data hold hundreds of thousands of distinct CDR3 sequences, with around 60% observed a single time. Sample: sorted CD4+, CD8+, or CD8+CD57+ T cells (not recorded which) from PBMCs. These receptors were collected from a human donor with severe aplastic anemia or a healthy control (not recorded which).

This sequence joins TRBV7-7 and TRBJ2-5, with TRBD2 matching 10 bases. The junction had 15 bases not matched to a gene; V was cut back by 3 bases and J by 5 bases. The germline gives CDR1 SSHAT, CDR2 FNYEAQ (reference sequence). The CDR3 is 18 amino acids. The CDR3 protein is CASSLVLAGSGAGETQYF. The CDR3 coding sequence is TGTGCCAGCAGCTTGGTACTAGCGGGGAGCGGTGCTGGGGAGACCCAGTACTTC. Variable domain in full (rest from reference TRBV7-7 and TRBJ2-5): GAGVSQSPRYKVTKRGQDVTLRCDPISSHATLYWYQQALGQGPEFLTYFNYEAQPDKSGLPSDRFSAERPEGSISTLTIQRTEQRDSAMYRCASSLVLAGSGAGETQYFGPGTRLLVL.

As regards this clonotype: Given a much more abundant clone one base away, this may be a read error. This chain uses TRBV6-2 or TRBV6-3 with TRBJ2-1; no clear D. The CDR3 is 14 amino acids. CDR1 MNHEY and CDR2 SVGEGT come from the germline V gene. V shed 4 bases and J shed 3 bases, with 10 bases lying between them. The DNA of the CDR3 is TGTGCCAGCAGTTTACGGGTAGTCTACAATGAGCAGTTCTTC. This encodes CASSLRVVYNEQFF.

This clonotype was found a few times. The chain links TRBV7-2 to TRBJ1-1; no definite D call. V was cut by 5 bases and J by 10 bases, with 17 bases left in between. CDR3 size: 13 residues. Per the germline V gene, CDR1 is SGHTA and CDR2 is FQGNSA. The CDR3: CASSRRSRDPAFF. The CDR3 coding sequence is TGTGCCAGCAGCCGGAGGAGTAGGGATCCAGCTTTCTTT.

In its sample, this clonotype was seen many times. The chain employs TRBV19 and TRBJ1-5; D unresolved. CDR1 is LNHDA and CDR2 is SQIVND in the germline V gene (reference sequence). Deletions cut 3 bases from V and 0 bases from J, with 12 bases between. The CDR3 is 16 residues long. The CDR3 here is CASSMPPADSNQPQHF. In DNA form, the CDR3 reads TGTGCCAGTAGTATGCCCCCGGCAGATAGCAATCAGCCCCAGCATTTT.

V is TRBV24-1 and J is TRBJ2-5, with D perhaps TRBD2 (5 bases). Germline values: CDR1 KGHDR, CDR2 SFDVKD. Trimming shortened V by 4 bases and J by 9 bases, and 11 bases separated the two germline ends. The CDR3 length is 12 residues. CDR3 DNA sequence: TGTGCCACCAGTGAGGCGGGTGGGGCCCAGTACTTC. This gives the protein CATSEAGGAQYF.

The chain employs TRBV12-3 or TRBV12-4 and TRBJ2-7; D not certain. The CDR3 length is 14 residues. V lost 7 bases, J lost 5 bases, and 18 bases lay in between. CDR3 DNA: TGTGCCAGCAACAAAAGGTCCCAAGGCAACGAGCAGTACTTC. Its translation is CASNKRSQGNEQYF.

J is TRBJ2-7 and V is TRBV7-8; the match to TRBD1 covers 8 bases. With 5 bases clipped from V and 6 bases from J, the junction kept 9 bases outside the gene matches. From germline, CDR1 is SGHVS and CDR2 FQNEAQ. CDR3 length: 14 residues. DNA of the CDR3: TGTGCCAGCAGCCCCCGGACAGGGATCTCCGAGCAGTACTTC. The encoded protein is CASSPRTGISEQYF.

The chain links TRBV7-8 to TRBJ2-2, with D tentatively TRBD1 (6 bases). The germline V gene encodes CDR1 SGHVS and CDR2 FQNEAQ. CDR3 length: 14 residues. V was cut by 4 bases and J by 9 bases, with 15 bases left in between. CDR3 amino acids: CASSSNRVGRELFF. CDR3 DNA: TGTGCCAGCAGCTCCAACAGGGTGGGCCGGGAGCTGTTTTTT.